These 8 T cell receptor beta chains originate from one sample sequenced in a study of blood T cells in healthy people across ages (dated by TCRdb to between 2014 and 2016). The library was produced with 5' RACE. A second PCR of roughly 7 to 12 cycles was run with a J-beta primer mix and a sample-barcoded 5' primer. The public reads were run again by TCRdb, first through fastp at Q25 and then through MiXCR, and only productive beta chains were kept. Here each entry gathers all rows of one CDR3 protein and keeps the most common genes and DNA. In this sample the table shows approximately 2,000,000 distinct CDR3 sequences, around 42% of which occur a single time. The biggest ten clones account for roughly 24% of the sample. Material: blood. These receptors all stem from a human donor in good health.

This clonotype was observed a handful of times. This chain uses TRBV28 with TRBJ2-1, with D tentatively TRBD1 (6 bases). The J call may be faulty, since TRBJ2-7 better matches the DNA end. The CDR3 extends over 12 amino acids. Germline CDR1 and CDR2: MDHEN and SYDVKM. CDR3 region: CASSFNRDEQYF. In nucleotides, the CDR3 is TGTGCCAGCAGTTTTAACAGGGACGAGCAGTACTTC.

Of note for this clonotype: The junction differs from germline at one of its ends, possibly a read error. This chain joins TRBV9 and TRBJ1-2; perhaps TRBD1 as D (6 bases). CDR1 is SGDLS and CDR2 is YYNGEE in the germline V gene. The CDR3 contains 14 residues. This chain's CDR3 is CASRVGGGSNGYTF. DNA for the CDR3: TGTGCCAGCAGGGTAGGGGGGGGCTCCAACGGCTACACCTTC.

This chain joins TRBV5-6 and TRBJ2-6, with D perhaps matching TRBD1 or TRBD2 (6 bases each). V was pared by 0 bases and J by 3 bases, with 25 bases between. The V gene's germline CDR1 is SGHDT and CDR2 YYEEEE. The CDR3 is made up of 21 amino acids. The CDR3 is CASSLVRGRNDPFNGANVLTF. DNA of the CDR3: TGTGCCAGCAGCTTGGTGAGGGGGAGGAACGACCCTTTTAATGGGGCCAACGTCCTGACTTTC.

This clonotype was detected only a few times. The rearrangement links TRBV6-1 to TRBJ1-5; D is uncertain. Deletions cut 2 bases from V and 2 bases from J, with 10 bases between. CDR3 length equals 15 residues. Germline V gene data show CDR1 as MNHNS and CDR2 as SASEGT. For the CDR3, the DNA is TGTGCCAGCAGTGAAAACCCATACGGCAATCAGCCCCAGCATTTT. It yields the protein CASSENPYGNQPQHF.

The CDR3 spells CASKRQGADNEQFF. CDR3 coding DNA: TGCGCCAGCAAACGACAGGGGGCTGACAATGAGCAGTTCTTC. V gene TRBV5-1 combines with J gene TRBJ2-1, with 10 bases aligning to TRBD1. V was pared by 6 bases and J by 5 bases, with 5 bases of the junction left unmatched. In germline, CDR1 is SGHRS, CDR2 YFSETQ. The CDR3 has 14 residues.

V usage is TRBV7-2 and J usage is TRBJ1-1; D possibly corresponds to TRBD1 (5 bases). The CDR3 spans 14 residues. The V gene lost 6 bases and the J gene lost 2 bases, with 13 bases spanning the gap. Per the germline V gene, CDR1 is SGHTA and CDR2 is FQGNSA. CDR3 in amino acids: CASSLEGYNTEAFF. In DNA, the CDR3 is TGTGCCAGCAGTCTAGAGGGGTATAACACTGAAGCTTTCTTT.

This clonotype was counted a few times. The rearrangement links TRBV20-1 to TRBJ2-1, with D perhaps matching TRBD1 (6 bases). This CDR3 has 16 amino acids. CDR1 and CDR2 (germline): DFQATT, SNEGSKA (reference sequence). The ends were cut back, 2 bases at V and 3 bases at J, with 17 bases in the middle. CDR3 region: CSARILSGTIYNEQFF. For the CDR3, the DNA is TGCAGTGCTAGAATCCTCTCCGGGACAATCTACAATGAGCAGTTCTTC.

The CDR3 region is CASSQEGQGVWNEQFF. In nucleotides, the CDR3 is TGCGCCAGCAGCCAAGAAGGACAGGGGGTTTGGAATGAGCAGTTCTTC. This chain connects TRBV4-1 to TRBJ2-1; TRBD1 aligns across 10 bases. The germline CDR1 and CDR2 sequences are MGHRA and YSYEKL. The CDR3 length is 16 residues. With V trimmed by 0 bases and J by 7 bases, 6 bases remained unmatched.